What follows are 22 T cell receptor beta chains derived from one specimen sequenced in a study of response to subunit inactivated influenza vaccine. TCRdb fed the RT-PCR reads into MiXCR, producing one record per CDR3 protein. The sample lists 550,000 to 800,000 distinct CDR3 sequences, roughly 13% occurring once. The sample consisted of PBMCs from blood, taken 14 days before vaccination. All receptors come from a man over 45 who received an inactivated influenza vaccine.

V and J are TRBV7-2 and TRBJ2-2, with a possible D match to TRBD1 (8 bases). Germline values: CDR1 SGHTA, CDR2 FQGNSA. This CDR3 spans 15 amino acids. With 6 bases removed from V and 6 bases from J, the gap between germline ends came to 17 bases. The CDR3 coding sequence is TGTGCCAGCAGTACAGGGGGGGCATTTTCCGGGGAGCTGTTTTTT. Encoded protein: CASSTGGAFSGELFF.

CDR3 sequence (DNA): TGCAGCGTTGAAGAAGGTCACAGGGCCTTCACAGATACGCAGTATTTT. Translating it yields CSVEEGHRAFTDTQYF. The V and J genes are TRBV29-1 and TRBJ2-3; TRBD1 might be the D (6 bases). V dropped 0 bases and J dropped 2 bases, with 15 bases sitting between them. CDR1 is SQVTM and CDR2 is ANQGSEA in the germline V gene. This CDR3 is 16 amino acids long.

The chain employs TRBV5-5 and TRBJ2-7, with D unresolved. Trimming removed 0 bases at V and 7 bases at J, with 11 bases between. Germline CDR1 is SGHKS and CDR2 is YYEKEE (reference sequence). The CDR3 is 13 residues long. The CDR3 loop reads CASSLVLYLEQYF. Here the CDR3 DNA reads TGTGCCAGCAGCTTGGTGCTATACTTGGAGCAGTACTTC.

There are many counts of this clonotype. The chain carries TRBV10-3 and TRBJ1-5; D is uncertain. V lost 3 bases and J 1 base, leaving 4 bases between the germline ends. The CDR3 contains 13 residues. From germline, CDR1 is ENHRY and CDR2 SYGVKD. The CDR3 DNA reads TGTGCCATCAGTGAAGGCAGCAATCAGCCCCAGCATTTT. This codes for CAISEGSNQPQHF.

The genes are TRBV9 and TRBJ1-2; 8 positions agree with TRBD1. This CDR3 contains 13 residues. CDR1 and CDR2 from the germline V gene are SGDLS and YYNGEE. V gave up 3 bases and J gave up 6 bases; unmatched junction bases: 4. CDR3 nucleotide sequence: TGTGCCAGCAGCGCCAGGGGGCCGGATGGCTACACCTTC. Its protein product is CASSARGPDGYTF.

In its sample, this clonotype was seen a few times. The V call is TRBV29-1, the J call TRBJ1-5; D not certain. The V gene lost 4 bases and the J gene lost 4 bases, with 14 bases spanning the gap. Germline V gives CDR1 SQVTM, CDR2 ANQGSEA. The CDR3 sequence is 14 residues long. The DNA of the CDR3 is TGCAGCGTTGTAGGGTCCGACCCTAATCAGCCCCAGCATTTT. Protein sequence: CSVVGSDPNQPQHF.

The chain has TRBV5-5 and TRBJ2-3, with 10 bases lining up with TRBD2. CDR3 length equals 16 residues. V trimming: 2 bases; J trimming: 5 bases; junction bases outside the gene matches: 8. Per germline, CDR1 SGHKS and CDR2 YYEKEE (reference sequence). CDR3: CASSFRLAGALDTQYF. The CDR3 DNA follows: TGTGCCAGCAGCTTTAGGCTAGCGGGGGCCCTAGATACGCAGTATTTT.

This clonotype was seen more than once but under ten times. The rearrangement joins TRBV29-1 to TRBJ1-4; 7 bases match TRBD1. With V trimmed by 4 bases and J by 4 bases, 3 bases remained unmatched. In germline, CDR1 is SQVTM, CDR2 ANQGSEA. The CDR3 is made up of 13 amino acids. Here the CDR3 reads CSVGTGLNEKLFF. CDR3 DNA sequence: TGCAGCGTTGGGACAGGCCTTAATGAAAAACTGTTTTTT.

This sequence joins TRBV5-6 and TRBJ2-5; 9 bases fit TRBD1. The germline V gene has CDR1 SGHDT and CDR2 YYEEEE. V lost 3 bases, J lost 4 bases, and 4 bases stayed unmatched. There are 14 residues in the CDR3. The CDR3 DNA reads TGTGCCAGCAGCTCTAGACAGGGGGGAGAGACCCAGTACTTC. Its translation: CASSSRQGGETQYF. The full variable domain, rest sourced from reference TRBV5-6 and TRBJ2-5, is DAGVTQSPTHLIKTRGQQVTLRCSPKSGHDTVSWYQQALGQGPQFIFQYYEEEERQRGNFPDRFSGHQFPNYSSELNVNALLLGDSALYLCASSSRQGGETQYFGPGTRLLVL.

The rearrangement links TRBV29-1 to TRBJ1-1; possible D gene TRBD1, 5 bases. Germline assignment: CDR1 SQVTM and CDR2 ANQGSEA. The V end was cut by 6 bases, the J end by 1 base, with 9 bases between. The CDR3 is 12 amino acids. CDR3 bases: TGCAGCGTCATGAGGGGGAACACTGAAGCTTTCTTT. Translating gives CSVMRGNTEAFF.

On this clonotype: This clone may be a read error of a much larger clone one base away. The J gene is TRBJ2-7, the V gene TRBV14; D perhaps matches TRBD2 (6 bases). The CDR3 has 15 residues. The germline V gene has CDR1 SGHDN and CDR2 FVKESK. V was cut by 3 bases and J by 2 bases, with 14 bases left in between. CDR3 DNA sequence: TGTGCCAGCAGCCATAGTGCGGGATGCGCCTACGAGCAGTACTTC. Translated: CASSHSAGCAYEQYF.

This chain links TRBV19 with TRBJ2-1; 12 nucleotides match TRBD2. The CDR3 extends over 13 amino acids. The germline V gene has CDR1 LNHDA and CDR2 SQIVND (reference sequence). Unmatched junction bases numbered 8, after V lost 5 bases and J lost 15 bases. The CDR3 DNA reads as TGTGCCAGTAGTGAGACTAGCGGGAGTAGTGTGTTCTTC. This sequence encodes CASSETSGSSVFF.

J is TRBJ2-3 and V is TRBV4-1, with TRBD2 matching 10 bases. V lost 11 bases to trimming and J lost 3 bases; unmatched junction nucleotides: 8. CDR1 is MGHRA and CDR2 is YSYEKL in the germline V gene. This CDR3 region has 14 residues. CDR3 bases: TGCGCCCGAGACGGACTAGCGGATACAGATACGCAGTATTTT. Translation gives CARDGLADTDTQYF.

This clonotype was detected a few times. The chain joins TRBV5-1 to TRBJ1-1; D remains ambiguous. This CDR3 has 13 residues. Trimming pared 3 bases from V and 5 bases from J, leaving 11 bases between. CDR1 and CDR2 from the germline V gene are SGHRS and YFSETQ. The CDR3 nucleotides are TGCGCCAGCAGCTCCCGTATGGATACTGAAGCTTTCTTT. Translation: CASSSRMDTEAFF.

In its sample, this clonotype was seen many times. The chain carries TRBV20-1 and TRBJ1-1; no definite D call. The V end was cut by 3 bases, the J end by 2 bases, with 16 bases between. CDR1 is DFQATT, CDR2 SNEGSKA, per germline (reference sequence). This CDR3 is built from 15 residues. The CDR3 sequence: CSASPPGFTNTEAFF. The CDR3 nucleotides read TGCAGTGCTAGTCCCCCAGGTTTCACCAACACTGAAGCTTTCTTT.

This clonotype was seen only a few times. The gene calls are TRBV29-1 and TRBJ1-6, with D unresolved. V dropped 6 bases and J dropped 6 bases, with 6 bases sitting between them. The CDR3 spans 11 residues. Germline CDR1 reads SQVTM; CDR2 reads ANQGSEA. CDR3 DNA sequence: TGCAGCGTGAAAAGTAATTCACCCCTCCACTTT. Protein: CSVKSNSPLHF.

This chain joins TRBV9 and TRBJ2-1; 11 bases fit TRBD2. With V trimmed by 3 bases and J by 6 bases, 5 bases remained unmatched. This CDR3 region has 15 residues. Germline values: CDR1 SGDLS, CDR2 YYNGEE. The CDR3 reads CASSAGTSGLNEQFF. The CDR3 DNA is TGTGCCAGCAGCGCCGGGACTAGCGGACTCAATGAGCAGTTCTTC.

The chain links TRBV10-2 to TRBJ2-1; 9 nucleotides match TRBD1. The CDR3 runs 12 residues. From germline, CDR1 is WSHSY and CDR2 SAAADI. After removal of 5 bases from V and 15 bases from J, the junction contained 8 bases not matched to a gene. The CDR3 nucleotides read TGCGCCAGCAGTTCGGACAGGGGTCGACTGTTCTTC. Translated, it gives CASSSDRGRLFF.

This clonotype was counted only a few times. The chain employs TRBV2 and TRBJ1-1; 9 bases line up with TRBD1. Trimming cost V 5 bases and J 6 bases; bases outside gene matches: 10. There are 15 residues in the CDR3. CDR1 is SNHLY and CDR2 is FYNNEI in the germline V gene. In DNA form, the CDR3 reads TGTGCCAGCAGTCCTACAGGGGGCTTCGCCTCTGAAGCTTTCTTT. Its translation: CASSPTGGFASEAFF.

There are a few counts of this clonotype. The rearrangement links TRBV5-6 to TRBJ2-2; TRBD1 or TRBD2 may be the D gene (6 bases each). Germline CDR1 and CDR2: SGHDT and YYEEEE. This CDR3 spans 15 amino acids. Trimming cost V 2 bases and J 5 bases, with 13 bases left between them. The CDR3 DNA reads TGTGCCAGCAGCTTACCGGGGGCCCGGACCGGGGAGCTGTTTTTT. This sequence encodes CASSLPGARTGELFF.

As DNA, the CDR3 is TGTGCCAGCAGCTTACTGACACCCAACAGAGGAGAGACCCAGTACTTC. It specifies CASSLLTPNRGETQYF. The chain links TRBV7-9 to TRBJ2-5; no clear D. The V and J ends lost 2 bases and 4 bases respectively, with 17 bases between them. CDR3 length equals 16 residues. Germline lookup yields CDR1 SEHNR and CDR2 FQNEAQ (reference sequence).

This clonotype was counted between two and nine times. This chain joins TRBV30 and TRBJ1-2; D may be TRBD1 (6 bases). Trimming removed 3 bases at V and 2 bases at J, with 7 bases between. Germline CDR1 GTSNPN, CDR2 SVGIG (reference sequence). The CDR3 loop spans 12 amino acids. Here the CDR3 reads CAWSQGNYGYTF. The CDR3 region has the DNA TGTGCCTGGAGCCAGGGGAACTATGGCTACACCTTC. Drawing the rest from reference TRBV30 and TRBJ1-2, the complete variable domain is SQTIHQWPATLVQPVGSPLSLECTVEGTSNPNLYWYRQAAGRGLQLLFYSVGIGQISSEVPQNLSASRPQDRQFILSSKKLLLSDSGFYLCAWSQGNYGYTFGSGTRLTVV.